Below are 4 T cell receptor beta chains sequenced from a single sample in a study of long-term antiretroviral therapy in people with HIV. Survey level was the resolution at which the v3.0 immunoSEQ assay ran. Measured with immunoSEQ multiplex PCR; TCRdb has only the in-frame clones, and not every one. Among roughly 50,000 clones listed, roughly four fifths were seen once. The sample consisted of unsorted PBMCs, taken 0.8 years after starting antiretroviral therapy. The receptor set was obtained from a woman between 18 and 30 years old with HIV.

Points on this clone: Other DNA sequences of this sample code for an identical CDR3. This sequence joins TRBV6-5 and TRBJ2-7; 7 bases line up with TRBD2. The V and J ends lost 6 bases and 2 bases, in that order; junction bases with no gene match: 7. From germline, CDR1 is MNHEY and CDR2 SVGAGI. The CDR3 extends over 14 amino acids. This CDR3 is CASSLGRGAYEQYF. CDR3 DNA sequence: TGTGCCAGCAGCTTAGGACGGGGGGCCTACGAGCAGTACTTC.

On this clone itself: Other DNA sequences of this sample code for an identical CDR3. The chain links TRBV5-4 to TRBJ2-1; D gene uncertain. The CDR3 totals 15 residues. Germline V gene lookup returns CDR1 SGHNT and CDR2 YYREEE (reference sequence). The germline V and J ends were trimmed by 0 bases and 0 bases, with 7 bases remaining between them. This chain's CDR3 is CASSLGLGSYNEQFF. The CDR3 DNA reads TGTGCCAGCAGCTTGGGGCTGGGCTCCTACAATGAGCAGTTCTTC. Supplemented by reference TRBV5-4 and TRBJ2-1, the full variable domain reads ETGVTQSPTHLIKTRGQQVTLRCSSQSGHNTVSWYQQALGQGPQFIFQYYREEENGRGNFPPRFSGLQFPNYSSELNVNALELDDSALYLCASSLGLGSYNEQFFGPGTRLTVL.

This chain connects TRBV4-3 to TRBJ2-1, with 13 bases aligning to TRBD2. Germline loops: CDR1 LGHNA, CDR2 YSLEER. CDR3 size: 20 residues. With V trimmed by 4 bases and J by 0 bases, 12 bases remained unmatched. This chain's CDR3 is CASSPETGTSGVSSYNEQFF. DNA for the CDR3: TGCGCCAGCAGCCCAGAAACCGGGACTAGCGGGGTGAGCTCCTACAATGAGCAGTTCTTC.

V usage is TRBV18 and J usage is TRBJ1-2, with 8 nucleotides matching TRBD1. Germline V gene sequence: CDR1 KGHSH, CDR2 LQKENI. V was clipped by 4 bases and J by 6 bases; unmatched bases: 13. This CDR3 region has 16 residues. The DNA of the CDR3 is TGTGCCAGCTCACGTACTGGGGACAGGCCACTTCATGGCTACACCTTC. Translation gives CASSRTGDRPLHGYTF.